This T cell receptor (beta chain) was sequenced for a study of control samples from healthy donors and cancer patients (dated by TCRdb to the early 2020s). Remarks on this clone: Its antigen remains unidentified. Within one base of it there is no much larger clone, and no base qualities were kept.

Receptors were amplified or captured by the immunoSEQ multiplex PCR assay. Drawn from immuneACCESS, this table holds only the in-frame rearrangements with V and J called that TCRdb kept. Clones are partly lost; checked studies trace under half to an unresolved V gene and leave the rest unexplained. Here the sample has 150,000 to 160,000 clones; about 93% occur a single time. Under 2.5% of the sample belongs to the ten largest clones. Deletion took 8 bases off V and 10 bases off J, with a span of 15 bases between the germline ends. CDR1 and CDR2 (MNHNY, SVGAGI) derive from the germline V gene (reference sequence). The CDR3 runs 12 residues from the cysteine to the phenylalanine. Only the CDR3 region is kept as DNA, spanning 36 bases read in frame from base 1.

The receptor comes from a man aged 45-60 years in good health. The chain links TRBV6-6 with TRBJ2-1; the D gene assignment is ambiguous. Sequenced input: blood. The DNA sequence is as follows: TGTGCCAGCGCCTTCTCGCTCGAAGAGCAGTTCTTC. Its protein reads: CASAFSLEEQFF.